This T cell receptor (beta chain) was profiled in a study of T cell responses to AZD1222 COVID-19 vaccine. Broader study findings: With dominance at 160-218 and 743-854, vaccine-associated CD4 TCRs spanned spike.

TCRdb's copy holds only in-frame clones and misses some; the assay was immunoSEQ multiplex PCR. The sample has 150,000 to 200,000 clones; around 88% are singletons. Concerning this clone itself: Antigen specificity is unknown.

Pooled together were second doses at about 4 or about 12 weeks. Germline V gene lookup returns CDR1 MNHEY and CDR2 SVGEGT. J was trimmed by 1 base and V by 0 bases; bases with no gene match: 2. The CDR3 runs 16 residues. This clonotype originated in an adult who received the AZD1222 COVID-19 vaccine. J is TRBJ2-3 and V is TRBV6-2 or TRBV6-3, with 9 bases aligning to TRBD2. The starting material was peripheral blood, obtained 28 days after the second AZD1222 dose. The CDR3 sequence: CASSYSAGGGTDTQYF. The CDR3 coding sequence is TGTGCCAGCAGTTACTCTGCGGGGGGGGGCACAGATACGCAGTATTTT.